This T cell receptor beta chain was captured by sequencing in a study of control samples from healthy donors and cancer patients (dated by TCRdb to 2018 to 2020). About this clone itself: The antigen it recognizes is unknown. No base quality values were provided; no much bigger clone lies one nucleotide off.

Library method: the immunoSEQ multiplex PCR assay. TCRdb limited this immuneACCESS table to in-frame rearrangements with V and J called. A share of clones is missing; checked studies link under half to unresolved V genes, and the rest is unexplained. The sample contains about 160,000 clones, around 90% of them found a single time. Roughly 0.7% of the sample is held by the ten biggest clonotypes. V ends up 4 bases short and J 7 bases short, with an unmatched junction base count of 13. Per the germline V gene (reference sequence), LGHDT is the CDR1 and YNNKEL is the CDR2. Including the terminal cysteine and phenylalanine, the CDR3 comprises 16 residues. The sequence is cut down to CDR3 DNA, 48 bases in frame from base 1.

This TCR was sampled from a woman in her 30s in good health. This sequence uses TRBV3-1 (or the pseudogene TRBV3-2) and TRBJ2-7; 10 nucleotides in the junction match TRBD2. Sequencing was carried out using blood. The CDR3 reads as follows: CASSPDHSGRRGEQYF. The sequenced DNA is TGTGCCAGCAGCCCCGACCATAGCGGGAGGCGGGGGGAGCAGTACTTC.